This T cell receptor beta chain was observed in a study of T-cell memory formation after mild COVID-19. Findings and limits, study-wide: Of the contracting clones, CD4+ ones lay mainly in CM and EM, and CD8+ ones in EMRA. The study detected some responding clones in pre-infection memory, suggesting cross-reactive memory joined.

From germline, CDR1 is SQVTM and CDR2 ANQGSEA. The CDR3 extends over 11 amino acids. The V gene end was trimmed by 4 bases and the J gene end by 6 bases; junction bases not matched to a gene: 1. As concerns this clonotype: Its target is not known.

One entry per CDR3 protein results from TCRdb running MiXCR on the 5' RACE reads. The table includes more than 110,000 distinct CDR3 sequences, approximately 26% detected once. This chain joins TRBV29-1 and TRBJ1-1; 8 nucleotides align to TRBD1. The clonotype originates from an adult woman who had mild COVID-19 (a few samples of this study predate the infection). Cell type and time point are not known. The sample taken for sequencing was PBMCs or a T cell subset sorted from them (not recorded which). Here the CDR3 reads CSVAQGAEAFF. CDR3 bases: TGCAGCGTTGCACAGGGGGCTGAAGCTTTCTTT.